Described below is a single T cell receptor (beta chain) sequence and its context. CDR3 length: 15 residues. Germline V gene sequence: CDR1 MNHEY, CDR2 SVGEGT. V lost 6 bases to trimming and J lost 7 bases; unmatched junction nucleotides: 9. The sample is drawn from a study of blood T cell repertoires in COVID-19. Across the study: The United States, Italy and Spain supplied acute and convalescent COVID-19 samples. Nucleic acid was either cDNA or gDNA, and it came from T cells, B-cell-depleted T cells, or PBMCs.

Authors' analysis steps: Quantification of nucleated cells was approximated via reference gene primer amplification. Some clones are missing from TCRdb's copy, which holds only in-frame ones; the method was immunoSEQ multiplex PCR. D and trimming come from the DNA, and the V and J calls and clone size come from that table. In the table there are some 180,000 clones, around 82% of which are singletons. The sequenced material came from peripheral blood. The chain employs TRBV6-2 or TRBV6-3 and TRBJ2-1; 10 nucleotides align to TRBD2. The origin of this receptor is a woman between 65 and 79 years old who had recovered from COVID-19. DNA for the CDR3: TGTGCCAGCAGCCTAGCGGGAGTGTGGAAAAATGAGCAGTTCTTC. The encoded protein is CASSLAGVWKNEQFF.